This T cell receptor beta chain was observed in a study of OX40 agonist ivuxolimab in advanced cancers. Study-wide context: Participants, 70% to 90% male, averaged about 59 years of age, ranging from about 23 to 90.

In regard to this clone: Its antigen is not known.

Whole-study results and caveats: Relative to CD4+ cells, CD8+ T cells on average had more expanded clones. At 0.1 to 3.0 mg/kg and by week 6, clonal expansion occurred in CD4+ and CD8+ blood T cells.

The germline gives CDR1 SGHVS, CDR2 FNYEAQ. This CDR3 has 14 residues. Deletions cut 5 bases from V and 2 bases from J, with 7 bases between. Drawing of blood for sampling happened at baseline, at cycle 4 day 1, and at cycle 7 day 1. Sequencing was performed with immunoSEQ multiplex PCR; in TCRdb, only in-frame clones are kept and a portion is missing. In the table there are roughly 71,000 clones, about 85% of which are singletons. This TCR was sampled from an adult with an advanced solid tumor such as melanoma, head and neck, liver or kidney cancer. The starting material was CD4+ or CD8+ T cells sorted from blood, obtained in a trial of the OX40 agonist ivuxolimab. The rearrangement uses TRBV7-6 and TRBJ2-6; D not resolved. The CDR3: CASSARTGANVLTF. CDR3 sequence (DNA): TGTGCCAGCAGCGCCAGAACTGGGGCCAACGTCCTGACTTTC.